The rows below give T cell receptor beta chains drawn from one sample of a study of cytomegalovirus exposure and HLA in healthy donors. The repertoire was sequenced with immunoSEQ multiplex PCR; TCRdb's copy has only in-frame clones and lacks some. This table holds roughly 150,000 clones, 75% found once. The sequencing input was PBMCs. These receptors all come from a man between 18 and 29 years old in good health and CMV-seropositive. CDR3s include the opening cysteine and the closing phenylalanine or tryptophan. The D gene is left open where the match is weak. Size is stated for part of the rows, as once, few or many counts, or as a class when the clone is expanded.

TRBJ2-1,14,NA,TRBV28,NA,CASSPPPLGLEQFF,TGTGCCAGCAGTCCCCCCCCTTTGGGACTTGAGCAGTTCTTC
TRBJ2-7,15,NA,TRBV28,NA,CASRLGGTAPNEQYF,TGTGCCAGCCGATTGGGGGGAACGGCTCCGAATGAGCAGTACTTC
TRBJ2-2,17,NA,TRBV5-1,NA,CASSWSWDSREGGELFF,TGCGCCAGCAGCTGGTCCTGGGACTCCAGAGAGGGCGGGGAGCTGTTTTTT
TRBJ1-1,15,NA,TRBV15,NA,CATSRDRVEDPEAFF,TGTGCCACCAGCAGAGACAGGGTTGAGGACCCTGAAGCTTTCTTT
TRBJ1-1,13,NA,TRBV6-5,NA,CASSWGTNTEAFF,TGTGCCAGCAGTTGGGGGACTAACACTGAAGCTTTCTTT
TRBJ2-7,17,NA,TRBV19,TRBD1,CASSANSGTGGTYEQYF,TGTGCCAGTAGTGCGAATTCCGGGACAGGGGGTACCTACGAGCAGTACTTC
TRBJ1-1,15,NA,TRBV27,NA,CSSSLTTPMNTEAFF,TGTTCCAGCAGTTTAACGACACCCATGAACACTGAAGCTTTCTTT
TRBJ2-4,15,NA,TRBV18,NA,CASSPNPEAKNIQYF,TGTGCCAGCTCACCAAATCCGGAGGCCAAAAACATTCAGTACTTC
TRBJ2-3,15,NA,TRBV10-3,TRBD2,CAIRMTSGSTDTQYF,TGTGCCATCAGGATGACTAGCGGGAGCACAGATACGCAGTATTTT
TRBJ2-5,15,NA,TRBV25-1,NA,CASSEFAGWEETQYF,TGTGCCAGCAGTGAATTCGCGGGATGGGAAGAGACCCAGTACTTC
TRBJ2-3,17,NA,TRBV28,NA,CASSPPSSSHPTDTQYF,TGTGCCAGCAGTCCACCTTCATCCTCACACCCAACAGATACGCAGTATTTT
TRBJ2-4,16,NA,TRBV7-3,TRBD1,CASSLKGTGYENIQYF,TGTGCCAGCAGCTTAAAGGGGACAGGTTATGAAAACATTCAGTACTTC
TRBJ2-7,13,NA,TRBV28,NA,CASSLGGGGEQYF,TGTGCCAGCAGTTTAGGAGGGGGCGGGGAGCAGTACTTC
TRBJ2-5,15,NA,TRBV27,TRBD1,CASSKRDRPQETQYF,TGTGCCAGCAGTAAGAGGGACAGGCCCCAAGAGACCCAGTACTTC
TRBJ2-5,14,NA,TRBV7-3,NA,CASSLTAGSETQYF,TGTGCCAGCAGCTTAACGGCCGGGAGTGAGACCCAGTACTTC
TRBJ2-7,15,NA,TRBV5-4,TRBD2,CASSLGSASGYEQYF,TGTGCCAGCAGCTTGGGTTCGGCTAGCGGCTACGAGCAGTACTTC
TRBJ2-7,13,NA,TRBV4-2,TRBD1,CASSLEAGGEQYF,TGTGCCAGCAGCTTAGAGGCAGGGGGCGAGCAGTACTTC
TRBJ2-1,16,NA,TRBV27,TRBD2,CASSPYEGRAGNEQFF,TGTGCCAGCAGTCCGTACGAAGGGAGGGCCGGTAATGAGCAGTTCTTC
TRBJ1-2,15,NA,TRBV19,TRBD1,CASSIISGTAYGYTF,TGTGCCAGTAGTATAATCTCCGGGACAGCCTATGGCTACACCTTC
TRBJ1-1,13,NA,TRBV29-1,NA,CSVEAGFNTEAFF,TGCAGCGTGGAGGCGGGGTTCAACACTGAAGCTTTCTTT
TRBJ1-6,15,NA,TRBV6-5,TRBD1,CASCLQGPDNSPLHF,TGTGCCAGCTGCTTACAGGGGCCAGATAATTCACCCCTCCACTTT
TRBJ2-5,12,NA,TRBV29-1,NA,CSVQKQGGTQYF,TGCAGCGTGCAAAAACAGGGTGGGACCCAGTACTTC
TRBJ2-1,16,NA,TRBV25-1,TRBD1,CASSETKTGDYGEQFF,TGTGCCAGCAGTGAAACGAAGACAGGGGATTACGGTGAGCAGTTCTTC
TRBJ2-1,14,NA,TRBV28,TRBD2,CASTLRGGSDEQFF,TGTGCCAGCACCCTCCGGGGCGGGAGTGATGAGCAGTTCTTC
TRBJ1-5,15,NA,TRBV28,NA,CASTRASNGDQPQHF,TGTGCCAGCACCCGGGCCTCAAACGGGGATCAGCCCCAGCATTTT
TRBJ1-1,12,once,TRBV6-6,NA,CASSGTGTEAFF,TGTGCCAGCAGTGGAACAGGGACTGAAGCTTTCTTT
TRBJ2-6,16,NA,TRBV2,TRBD1,CASSSDRVSGANVLTF,TGTGCCAGCAGTTCTGACAGGGTCTCTGGGGCCAACGTCCTGACTTTC
TRBJ2-2,13,NA,TRBV7-9,NA,CASSLQGTGELFF,TGTGCCAGCAGCTTACAGGGGACCGGGGAGCTGTTTTTT
TRBJ2-1,16,NA,TRBV2,TRBD2,CASSETGLAGGGEQFF,TGTGCCAGCAGTGAAACGGGACTAGCGGGAGGGGGGGAGCAGTTCTTC
TRBJ1-5,15,NA,TRBV2,NA,CASSESPGGNQPQHF,TGTGCCAGCAGTGAGAGTCCAGGTGGGAATCAGCCCCAGCATTTT
TRBJ2-3,15,NA,TRBV9,TRBD2,CASSDLAGEADTQYF,TGTGCCAGCAGCGATCTAGCGGGAGAGGCAGATACGCAGTATTTT
TRBJ2-7,15,once,TRBV4-1,TRBD1,CASSPRDRALDEQYF,TGCGCCAGCAGCCCGAGAGACAGGGCCCTCGACGAGCAGTACTTC
TRBJ1-4,14,NA,TRBV25-1,TRBD1,CASSTGTGVEKLFF,TGTGCCAGCAGCACCGGGACAGGGGTGGAAAAACTGTTTTTT
TRBJ2-7,13,NA,TRBV28,NA,CASSFTESYEQYF,TGTGCCAGCAGTTTCACAGAATCCTACGAGCAGTACTTC